This T cell receptor beta chain is from a study of PD-L1 blockade in urothelial cancer. Whole-study context: Patients, treated from 2014 onward, received atezolizumab 1,200 mg intravenously every 3 weeks. Samples of blood were analyzed 3 weeks (second dose) and 6 weeks after treatment start.

This CDR3 spans 16 amino acids. V trimming: 4 bases; J trimming: 3 bases; junction bases outside the gene matches: 4. In germline, CDR1 is SEHNR, CDR2 FQNEAQ (reference sequence). Profiling relied on immunoSEQ multiplex PCR, and the TCRdb table lists in-frame clones only, not all of them. The sample has roughly 130,000 clones, 84% seen once. The time point is: pretreatment peripheral blood. Sequencing used PBMCs, obtained around atezolizumab (anti-PD-L1) treatment. The clonotype was recovered from a middle-aged man with urothelial cancer. The chain has TRBV7-9 and TRBJ1-6; the match to TRBD1 covers 9 bases. CDR3 loop: CASSSGQGFYNSPLHF. DNA for the CDR3: TGTGCCAGCAGCTCGGGACAGGGATTCTATAATTCACCCCTCCACTTT.